This entry is about one T cell receptor (beta chain). Trimming shortened V by 3 bases and J by 3 bases, and 16 bases separated the two germline ends. The CDR3 consists of 16 residues. Germline CDR1 is SGHTA and CDR2 is FQGNSA. The data originate from a study of control samples from healthy donors and cancer patients. Only in-frame clones appear in the TCRdb table, and some are missing; sequencing was by immunoSEQ multiplex PCR. Of about 160,000 clones listed, roughly 93% were seen once; the top ten hold 5.5% to 7.5%. The sequencing sample was made of blood. The chain has TRBV7-2 and TRBJ2-3, with a possible D match to TRBD2 (6 bases). The source is a man between 18 and 35 years old in good health. The CDR3 bases are TGTGCCAGCAGCTTCGGGGGTAGTAGTGGTACAGATACGCAGTATTTT. Protein sequence: CASSFGGSSGTDTQYF.